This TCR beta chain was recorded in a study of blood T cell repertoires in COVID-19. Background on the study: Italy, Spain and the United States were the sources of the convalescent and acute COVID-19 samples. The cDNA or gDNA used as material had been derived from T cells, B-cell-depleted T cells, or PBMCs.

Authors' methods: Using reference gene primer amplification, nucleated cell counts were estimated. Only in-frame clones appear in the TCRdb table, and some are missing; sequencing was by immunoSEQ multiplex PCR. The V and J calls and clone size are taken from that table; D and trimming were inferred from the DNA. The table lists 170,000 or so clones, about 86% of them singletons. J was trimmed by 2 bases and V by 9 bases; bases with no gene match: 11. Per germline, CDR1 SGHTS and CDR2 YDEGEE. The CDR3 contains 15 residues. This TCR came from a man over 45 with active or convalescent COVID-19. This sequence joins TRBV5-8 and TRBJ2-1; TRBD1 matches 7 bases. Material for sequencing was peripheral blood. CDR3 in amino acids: CANAKGTATYNEQFF. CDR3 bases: TGTGCCAACGCCAAAGGGACAGCTACCTACAATGAGCAGTTCTTC.